This TCR beta chain was profiled in a study of blood T cell repertoires in COVID-19. Study context: Nucleic acid was either cDNA or gDNA, and it came from T cells, B-cell-depleted T cells, or PBMCs.

Repertoires were generated with immunoSEQ multiplex PCR, while TCRdb's copy carries only in-frame clones and drops some. This table has fewer than 250,000 clones, about 85% appearing once. Participant ages covered about 18 to 90 years across about two dozen US areas. Sequences were obtained from PBMCs or T cells enriched from blood (not recorded which). The receptor comes from a man aged 30 to 39 who had recovered from COVID-19.

The CDR3 DNA reads as TGTGCCAGCGGAATACGCAGGGGAAACTATGGCTACACCTTC. Its protein product is CASGIRRGNYGYTF. This rearrangement joins TRBV7-2 to TRBJ1-2; maybe TRBD1 (6 bases). The V gene lost 8 bases and the J gene lost 2 bases, with 15 bases spanning the gap. Germline lookup yields CDR1 SGHTA and CDR2 FQGNSA. This CDR3 spans 14 amino acids.